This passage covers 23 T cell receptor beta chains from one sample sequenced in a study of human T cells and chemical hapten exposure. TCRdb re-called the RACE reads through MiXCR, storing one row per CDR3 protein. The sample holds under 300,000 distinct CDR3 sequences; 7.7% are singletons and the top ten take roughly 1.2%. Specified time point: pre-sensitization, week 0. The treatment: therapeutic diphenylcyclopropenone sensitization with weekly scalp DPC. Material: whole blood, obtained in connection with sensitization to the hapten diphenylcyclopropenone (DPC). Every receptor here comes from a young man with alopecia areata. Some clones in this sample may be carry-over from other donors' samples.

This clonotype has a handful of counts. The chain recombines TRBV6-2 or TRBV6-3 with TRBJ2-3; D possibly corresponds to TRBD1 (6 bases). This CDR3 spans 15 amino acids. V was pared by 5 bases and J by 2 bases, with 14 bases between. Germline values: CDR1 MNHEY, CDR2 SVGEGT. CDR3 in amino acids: CASSPAGDPTDTQYF. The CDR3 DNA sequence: TGTGCCAGCAGTCCAGCAGGGGACCCCACAGATACGCAGTATTTT.

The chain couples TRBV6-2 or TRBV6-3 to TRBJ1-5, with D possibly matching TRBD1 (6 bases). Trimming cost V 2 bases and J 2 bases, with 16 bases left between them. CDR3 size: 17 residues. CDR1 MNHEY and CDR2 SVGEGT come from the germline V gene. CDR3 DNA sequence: TGTGCCAGCAGTTACCGGGGACACTCGGGAGGCAATCAGCCCCAGCATTTT. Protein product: CASSYRGHSGGNQPQHF.

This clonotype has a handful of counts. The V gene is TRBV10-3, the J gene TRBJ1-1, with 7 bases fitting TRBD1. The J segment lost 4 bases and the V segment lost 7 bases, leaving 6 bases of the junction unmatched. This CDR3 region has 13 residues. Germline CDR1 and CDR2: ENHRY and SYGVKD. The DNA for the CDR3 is TGTGCCATCATGTCAGGGGGGGCCACTGAAGCTTTCTTT. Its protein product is CAIMSGGATEAFF.

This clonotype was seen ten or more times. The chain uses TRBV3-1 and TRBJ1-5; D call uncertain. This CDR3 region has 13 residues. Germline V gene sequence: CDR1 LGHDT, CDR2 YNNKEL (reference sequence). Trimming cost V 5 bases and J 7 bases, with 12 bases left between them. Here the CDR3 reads CASSAGDYQPQHF. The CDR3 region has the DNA TGTGCCAGCAGCGCCGGGGATTACCAGCCCCAGCATTTT.

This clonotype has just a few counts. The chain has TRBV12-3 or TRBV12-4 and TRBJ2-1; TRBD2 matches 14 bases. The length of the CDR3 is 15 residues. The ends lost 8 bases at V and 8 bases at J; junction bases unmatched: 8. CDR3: CASRRGLAGDDEQFF. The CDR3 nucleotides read TGTGCCAGCCGCCGGGGACTAGCGGGGGACGATGAGCAGTTCTTC.

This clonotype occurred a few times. For the CDR3, the DNA is TGTGCCAGCTCACCCGAACATTCCGGGACAGGGGGCGAGCAGTACTTC. Translation: CASSPEHSGTGGEQYF. The chain uses TRBV18 and TRBJ2-7, with 11 bases identical to TRBD1. Per the germline V gene, CDR1 is KGHSH and CDR2 is LQKENI. CDR3 length: 16 residues. J was trimmed by 6 bases and V by 3 bases; bases with no gene match: 10.

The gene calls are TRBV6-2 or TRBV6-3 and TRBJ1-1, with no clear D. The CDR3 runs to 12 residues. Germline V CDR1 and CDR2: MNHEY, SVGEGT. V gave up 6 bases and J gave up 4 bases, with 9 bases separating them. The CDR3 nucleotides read TGTGCCAGCAGCCCCGGACGCACTGAAGCTTTCTTT. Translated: CASSPGRTEAFF.

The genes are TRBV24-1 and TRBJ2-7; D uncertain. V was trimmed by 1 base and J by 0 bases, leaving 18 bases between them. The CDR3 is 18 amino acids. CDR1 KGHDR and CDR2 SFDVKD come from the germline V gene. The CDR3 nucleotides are TGTGCCACCAGTGATTTACTTGGTAACGCAGAATTCTCCTACGAGCAGTACGTC. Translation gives CATSDLLGNAEFSYEQYV.

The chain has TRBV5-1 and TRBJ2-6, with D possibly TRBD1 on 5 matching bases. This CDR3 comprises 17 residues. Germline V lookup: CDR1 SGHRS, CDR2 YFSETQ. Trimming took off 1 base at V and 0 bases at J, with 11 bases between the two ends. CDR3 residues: CASSLWQGYSGANVLTF. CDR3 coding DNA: TGCGCCAGCAGCTTGTGGCAGGGATACTCTGGGGCCAACGTCCTGACTTTC.

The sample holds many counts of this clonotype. The CDR3 is CASSLEVRANGGYTF. DNA of the CDR3: TGTGCCAGCAGCTTAGAAGTCCGGGCAAATGGAGGCTACACCTTC. The V gene is TRBV7-9, the J gene TRBJ1-2; D remains ambiguous. The CDR3 is made up of 15 amino acids. V gave up 1 base and J gave up 8 bases, with 17 bases separating them. Germline values: CDR1 SEHNR, CDR2 FQNEAQ (reference sequence).

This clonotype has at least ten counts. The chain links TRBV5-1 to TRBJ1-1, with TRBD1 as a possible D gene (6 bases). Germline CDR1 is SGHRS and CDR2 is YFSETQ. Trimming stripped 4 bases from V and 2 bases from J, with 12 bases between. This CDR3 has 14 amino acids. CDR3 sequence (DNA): TGCGCCAGCAGCATTACAGGGTTTAACACTGAAGCTTTCTTT. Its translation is CASSITGFNTEAFF.

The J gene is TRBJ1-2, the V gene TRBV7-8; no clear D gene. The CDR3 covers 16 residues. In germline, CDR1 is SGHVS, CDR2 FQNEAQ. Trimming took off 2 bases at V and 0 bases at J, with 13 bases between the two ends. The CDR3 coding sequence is TGTGCCAGCAGCTTAATGAGGATCCGGCCTAACTATGGCTACACCTTC. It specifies CASSLMRIRPNYGYTF.

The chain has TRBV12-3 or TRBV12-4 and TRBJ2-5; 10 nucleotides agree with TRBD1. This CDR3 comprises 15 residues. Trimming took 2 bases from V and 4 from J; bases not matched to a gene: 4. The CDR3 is CASSLRQGAGETQYF. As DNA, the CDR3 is TGTGCCAGCAGTTTAAGACAGGGGGCAGGAGAGACCCAGTACTTC.

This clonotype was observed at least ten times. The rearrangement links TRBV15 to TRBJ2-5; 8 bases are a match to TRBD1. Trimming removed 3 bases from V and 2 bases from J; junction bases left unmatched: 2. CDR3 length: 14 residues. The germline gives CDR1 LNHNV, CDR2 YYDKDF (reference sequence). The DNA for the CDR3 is TGTGCCACCAGCAGGGGACAGGTACAAGAGACCCAGTACTTC. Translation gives CATSRGQVQETQYF.

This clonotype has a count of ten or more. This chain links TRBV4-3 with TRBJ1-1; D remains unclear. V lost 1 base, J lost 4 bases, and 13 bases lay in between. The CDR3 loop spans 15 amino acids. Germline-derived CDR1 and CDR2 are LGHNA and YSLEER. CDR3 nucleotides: TGCGCCAGCAGCCAAGCTCTGGATAGATCCACTGAAGCTTTCTTT. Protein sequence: CASSQALDRSTEAFF.

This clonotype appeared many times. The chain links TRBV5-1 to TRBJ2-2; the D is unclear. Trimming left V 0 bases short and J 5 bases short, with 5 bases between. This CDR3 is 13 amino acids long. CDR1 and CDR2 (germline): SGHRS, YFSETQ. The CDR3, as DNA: TGCGCCAGCAGCTTGGGGAGTACCGGGGAGCTGTTTTTT. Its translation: CASSLGSTGELFF.

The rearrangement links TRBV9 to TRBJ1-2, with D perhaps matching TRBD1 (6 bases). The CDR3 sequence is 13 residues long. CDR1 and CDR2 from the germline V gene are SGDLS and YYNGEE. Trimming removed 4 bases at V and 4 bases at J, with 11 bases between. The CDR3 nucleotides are TGTGCCAGCAGCTCCGGACAGCCCTATGGCTACACCTTC. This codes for CASSSGQPYGYTF.

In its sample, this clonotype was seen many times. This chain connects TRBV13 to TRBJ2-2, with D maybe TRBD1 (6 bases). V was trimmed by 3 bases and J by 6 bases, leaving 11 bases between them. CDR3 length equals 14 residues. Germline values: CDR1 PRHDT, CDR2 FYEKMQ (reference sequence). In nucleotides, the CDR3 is TGTGCCAGCAGCTTCGGCAGGGGCGCCGGGGAGCTGTTTTTT. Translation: CASSFGRGAGELFF.

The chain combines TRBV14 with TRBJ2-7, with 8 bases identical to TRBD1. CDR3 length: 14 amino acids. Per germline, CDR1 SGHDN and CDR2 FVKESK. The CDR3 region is CASGQGTGPYEQYV. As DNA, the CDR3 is TGTGCCAGCGGCCAAGGGACAGGTCCCTACGAGCAGTACGTC.

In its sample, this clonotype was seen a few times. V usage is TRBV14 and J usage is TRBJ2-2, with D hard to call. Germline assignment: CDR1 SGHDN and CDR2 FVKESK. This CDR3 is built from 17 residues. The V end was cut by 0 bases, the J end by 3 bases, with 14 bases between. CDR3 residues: CASSQEPLSSYTGELFF. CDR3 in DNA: TGTGCCAGCAGCCAAGAACCCCTCAGCAGTTACACCGGGGAGCTGTTTTTT.

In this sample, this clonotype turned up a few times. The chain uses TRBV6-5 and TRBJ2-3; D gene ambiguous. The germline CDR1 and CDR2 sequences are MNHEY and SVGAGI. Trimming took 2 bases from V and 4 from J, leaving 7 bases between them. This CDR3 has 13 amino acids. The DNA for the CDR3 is TGTGCCAGCAGTTACATGGTGTCAGATACGCAGTATTTT. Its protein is CASSYMVSDTQYF.

The DNA of the CDR3 is TGTGCCAGCAGTTACTCGTCTCGCGGGAAAGAGACCCAGTACTTC. This codes for CASSYSSRGKETQYF. The rearrangement links TRBV6-6 to TRBJ2-5, with TRBD2 as a possible D gene (6 bases). The V gene's germline CDR1 is MNHNY and CDR2 SVGAGI (reference sequence). The CDR3 is made up of 15 amino acids. V was cut by 0 bases and J by 3 bases, with 11 bases left in between.

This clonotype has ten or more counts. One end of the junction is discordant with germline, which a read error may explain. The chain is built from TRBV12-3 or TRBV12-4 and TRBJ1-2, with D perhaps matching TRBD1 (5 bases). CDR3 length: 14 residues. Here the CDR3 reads CASSLARGKGGYTF. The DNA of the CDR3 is TGTGCCAGCAGTCTAGCCCGGGGGAAAGGGGGCTACACCTTC.